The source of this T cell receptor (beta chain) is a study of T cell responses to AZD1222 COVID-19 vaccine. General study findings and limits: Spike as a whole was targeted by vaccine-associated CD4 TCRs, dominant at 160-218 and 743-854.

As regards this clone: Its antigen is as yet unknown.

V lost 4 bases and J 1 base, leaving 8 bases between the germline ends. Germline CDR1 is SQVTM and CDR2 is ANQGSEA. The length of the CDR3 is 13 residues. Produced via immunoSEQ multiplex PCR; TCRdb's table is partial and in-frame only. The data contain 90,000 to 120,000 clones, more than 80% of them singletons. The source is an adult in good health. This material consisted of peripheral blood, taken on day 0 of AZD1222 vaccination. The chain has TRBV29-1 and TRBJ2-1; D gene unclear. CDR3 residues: CSVGGRSYNEQFF. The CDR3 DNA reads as TGCAGCGTTGGCGGAAGGTCCTACAATGAGCAGTTCTTC.